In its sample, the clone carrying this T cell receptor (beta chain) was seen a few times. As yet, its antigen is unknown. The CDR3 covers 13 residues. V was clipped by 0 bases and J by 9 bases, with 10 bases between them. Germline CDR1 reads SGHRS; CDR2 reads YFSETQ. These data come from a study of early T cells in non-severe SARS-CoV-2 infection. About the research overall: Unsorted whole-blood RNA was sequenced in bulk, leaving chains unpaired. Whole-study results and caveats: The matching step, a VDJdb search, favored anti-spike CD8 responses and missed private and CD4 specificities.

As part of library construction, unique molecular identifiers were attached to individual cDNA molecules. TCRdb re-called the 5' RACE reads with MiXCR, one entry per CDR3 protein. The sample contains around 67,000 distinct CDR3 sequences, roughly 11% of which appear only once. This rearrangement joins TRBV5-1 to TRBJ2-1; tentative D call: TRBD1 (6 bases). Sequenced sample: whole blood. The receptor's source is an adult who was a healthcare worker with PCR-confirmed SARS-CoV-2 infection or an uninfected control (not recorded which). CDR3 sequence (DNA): TGCGCCAGCAGCTTGGAGGGGGTCCCTGAGCAGTTCTTC. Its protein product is CASSLEGVPEQFF.